Below, 16 T cell receptor beta chains from the same sample are listed, as sequenced in a study of cytomegalovirus exposure and HLA in healthy donors. The data were produced by immunoSEQ multiplex PCR, yet TCRdb's version contains in-frame clones alone and is incomplete. The sample records about 110,000 clones, approximately 90% being singletons. Sample: PBMCs. These receptors originate from a woman aged 25 to 39 in good health and CMV-seropositive.

The chain couples TRBV19 to TRBJ1-2; no reliable D call. Germline loops: CDR1 LNHDA, CDR2 SQIVND (reference sequence). The CDR3 contains 16 residues. Trimming took off 1 base at V and 3 bases at J, with 15 bases between the two ends. This CDR3 reads CASSIGLRTGDYGYTF. The CDR3 nucleotides read TGTGCCAGTAGTATAGGACTACGGACGGGAGACTATGGCTACACCTTC.

This rearrangement joins TRBV7-9 to TRBJ2-5; TRBD2 is a possible D gene (6 bases). In germline, CDR1 is SEHNR, CDR2 FQNEAQ (reference sequence). Trimming took 4 bases from V and 0 from J, leaving 12 bases between them. The CDR3 extends over 15 amino acids. The CDR3 nucleotides are TGTGCCAGCAGCTATGATCAGCGGGACCAAGAGACCCAGTACTTC. This encodes CASSYDQRDQETQYF.

This clone is deemed medium-sized. The chain combines TRBV5-1 with TRBJ2-7, with D perhaps TRBD1 (8 bases). Germline V gene lookup returns CDR1 SGHRS and CDR2 YFSETQ. Trimming removed 4 bases at V and 3 bases at J, with 17 bases between. The CDR3 length is 15 residues. The DNA of the CDR3 is TGCGCCAGCAGCCGGGGGGACAGGATGGGCTACGAGCAGTACTTC. It encodes CASSRGDRMGYEQYF.

The V call is TRBV4-1, the J call TRBJ2-2, with D uncertain. Germline V gene sequence: CDR1 MGHRA, CDR2 YSYEKL. This CDR3 comprises 15 residues. Trimming cost V 1 base and J 0 bases, with 6 bases left between them. In nucleotides, the CDR3 is TGCGCCAGCAGCCAAGCCTTCCCGAACACCGGGGAGCTGTTTTTT. The encoded protein is CASSQAFPNTGELFF.

The DNA of the CDR3 is TGTGCCAGCAGCCCACCAGGCTACTCCTACGAGCAGTACTTC. This sequence encodes CASSPPGYSYEQYF. This chain joins TRBV7-2 and TRBJ2-7, with unresolved D. V shed 5 bases and J shed 0 bases, with 11 bases lying between them. Germline CDR1 is SGHTA and CDR2 is FQGNSA. The CDR3 length is 14 residues.

The CDR3 is CASSAAGGYSNQPQHF. The CDR3 bases are TGTGCCAGCAGCGCGGCAGGAGGGTATAGCAATCAGCCCCAGCATTTT. The chain has TRBV7-2 and TRBJ1-5; D is unresolved. Germline-derived CDR1 and CDR2 are SGHTA and FQGNSA. Trimming cost V 5 bases and J 0 bases, with 14 bases left between them. The CDR3 totals 16 residues.

In its sample, this clone was seen once. The chain has TRBV6-5 and TRBJ2-5; a weak D match, TRBD1 (5 bases). Per the germline V gene, CDR1 is MNHEY and CDR2 is SVGAGI. This CDR3 is built from 13 residues. The V and J ends lost 6 bases and 6 bases respectively, with 14 bases between them. CDR3 coding DNA: TGTGCCAGCAGCACAAGGGGCCTCCAGACCCAGTACTTC. Amino acids: CASSTRGLQTQYF.

The chain recombines TRBV4-3 with TRBJ1-1; D is unclear. The CDR3 totals 15 residues. Trimming stripped 0 bases from V and 1 base from J, with 9 bases between. CDR1 LGHNA and CDR2 YSLEER come from the germline V gene. In DNA, the CDR3 is TGCGCCAGCAGCCAAGATGGGAGATCGAACACTGAAGCTTTCTTT. Its protein product is CASSQDGRSNTEAFF.

The chain has TRBV5-4 and TRBJ1-1; 8 positions match TRBD1. The length of the CDR3 is 15 residues. Looked up from germline, CDR1 is SGHNT and CDR2 is YYREEE (reference sequence). Trimming cost V 3 bases and J 5 bases; bases outside gene matches: 9. The DNA of the CDR3 is TGTGCCAGCAGCTCCGACCGACAGGGGCATACTGAAGCTTTCTTT. This gives the protein CASSSDRQGHTEAFF.

This chain uses TRBV15 with TRBJ2-1; 7 positions agree with TRBD1. The V segment lost 3 bases and the J segment 10 bases; nucleotides outside the gene matches: 9. The germline V gene has CDR1 LNHNV and CDR2 YYDKDF (reference sequence). This CDR3 is built from 14 residues. DNA for the CDR3: TGTGCCACCAGCAGCATTATGACAGGGTTCGAGCAGTTCTTC. This translates into CATSSIMTGFEQFF.

The count of this clone is one. The V and J genes are TRBV9 and TRBJ2-2, with D possibly being TRBD2 (6 bases). The germline gives CDR1 SGDLS, CDR2 YYNGEE. CDR3 length: 17 residues. V lost 3 bases and J lost 1, with 16 bases in between. CDR3 DNA: TGTGCCAGCAGCGGAAAGAGGAGGGGAGAGAACACCGGGGAGCTGTTTTTT. Its translation is CASSGKRRGENTGELFF. Looking up the rest from reference TRBV9 and TRBJ2-2 gives the full variable domain: DSGVTQTPKHLITATGQRVTLRCSPRSGDLSVYWYQQSLDQGLQFLIQYYNGEERAKGNILERFSAQQFPDLHSELNLSSLELGDSALYFCASSGKRRGENTGELFFGEGSRLTVL.

The chain uses TRBV5-6 and TRBJ2-7; 7 nucleotides line up with TRBD1. Germline CDR1 and CDR2: SGHDT and YYEEEE. CDR3 length: 15 amino acids. After removal of 4 bases from V and 0 bases from J, the junction contained 7 bases not matched to a gene. CDR3 region: CASSTGTAFSYEQYF. CDR3 nucleotide sequence: TGTGCCAGCAGCACCGGGACAGCTTTCTCCTACGAGCAGTACTTC.

This clone was seen only once. The rearrangement joins TRBV7-3 to TRBJ2-7, with D possibly being TRBD2 (6 bases). V lost 3 bases, J lost 0 bases, and 15 bases lay in between. This CDR3 contains 16 residues. Germline assignment: CDR1 SGHTA and CDR2 FQGTGA. The chain's CDR3 is CASSLTGTQSSYEQYF. The CDR3 bases are TGTGCCAGCAGCTTGACCGGGACTCAGAGCTCCTACGAGCAGTACTTC.

The chain links TRBV6-1 to TRBJ2-2; TRBD2 matches 9 bases. The CDR3 totals 16 residues. Trimming cost V 4 bases and J 5 bases; bases outside gene matches: 8. Per the germline V gene, CDR1 is MNHNS and CDR2 is SASEGT. CDR3 sequence: CASSVLAGELTGELFF. The CDR3 DNA follows: TGTGCCAGCAGTGTTTTAGCGGGGGAGCTGACCGGGGAGCTGTTTTTT.

The chain employs TRBV7-2 and TRBJ2-3; D is uncertain. V lost 6 bases, J lost 3 bases, and 13 bases lay in between. The CDR3 totals 14 residues. Per germline, CDR1 SGHTA and CDR2 FQGNSA. The CDR3 DNA reads as TGTGCCAGCAGGTTAAGAGGAACGACAGATACGCAGTATTTT. Residues: CASRLRGTTDTQYF.

The chain employs TRBV29-1 and TRBJ2-2; TRBD1 matches at 8 bases. Trimming cost V 4 bases and J 0 bases; bases outside gene matches: 1. The CDR3 is 14 amino acids. Germline V gene data show CDR1 as SQVTM and CDR2 as ANQGSEA. Written as DNA, the CDR3 is TGCAGCGTTGGACAGGGGACGAACACCGGGGAGCTGTTTTTT. It yields the protein CSVGQGTNTGELFF.